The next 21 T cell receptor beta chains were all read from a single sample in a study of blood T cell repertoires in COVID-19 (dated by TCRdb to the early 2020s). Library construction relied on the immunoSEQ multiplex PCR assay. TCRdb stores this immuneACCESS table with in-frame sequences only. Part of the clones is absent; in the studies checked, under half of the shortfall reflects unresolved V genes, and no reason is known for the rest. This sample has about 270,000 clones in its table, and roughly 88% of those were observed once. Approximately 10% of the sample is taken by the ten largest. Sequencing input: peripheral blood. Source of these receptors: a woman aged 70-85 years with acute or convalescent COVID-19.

Written as DNA, the CDR3 is TGTGCCAGTACCCCAAGGGGGAGAACTGGAAACACCATATATTTT. Translated: CASTPRGRTGNTIYF. The chain is built from TRBV19 and TRBJ1-3; D is perhaps TRBD1 (6 bases). This CDR3 has 15 residues. Trimming left V 7 bases short and J 2 bases short, with 15 bases between. The germline V gene encodes CDR1 LNHDA and CDR2 SQIVND (reference sequence).

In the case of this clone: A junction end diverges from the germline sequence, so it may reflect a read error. CDR3 DNA sequence: TGTGCCAGCAGCTTAGCGACGGACAGCAGCGTTTATCCCTTC. This gives the protein CASSLATDSSVYPF. The gene calls are TRBV7-9 and TRBJ1-2; D possibly corresponds to TRBD1 (6 bases). CDR3 length: 14 residues. CDR1 is SEHNR and CDR2 is FQNEAQ in the germline V gene (reference sequence).

The CDR3 region has the DNA TGTGCCAGCAGCCTCCGGGACTATTCCTACGAGCAGTACTTC. Translating gives CASSLRDYSYEQYF. The V gene is TRBV3-1 (or the pseudogene TRBV3-2), the J gene TRBJ2-7, with TRBD2 matching 7 bases. Germline CDR1 is LGHDT and CDR2 is YNNKEL (reference sequence). This CDR3 is built from 14 residues. V dropped 4 bases and J dropped 1; count of bases not matched to a gene: 4.

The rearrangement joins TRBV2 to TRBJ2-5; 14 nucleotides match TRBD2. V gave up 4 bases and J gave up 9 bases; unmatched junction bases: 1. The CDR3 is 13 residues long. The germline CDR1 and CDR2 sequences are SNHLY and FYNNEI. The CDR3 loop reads CASSGLAGGPQYF. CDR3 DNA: TGTGCCAGCAGTGGACTAGCGGGGGGGCCCCAGTACTTC. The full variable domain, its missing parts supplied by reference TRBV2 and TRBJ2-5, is EPEVTQTPSHQVTQMGQEVILRCVPISNHLYFYWYRQILGQKVEFLVSFYNNEISEKSEIFDDQFSVERPDGSNFTLKIRSTKLEDSAMYFCASSGLAGGPQYFGPGTRLLVL.

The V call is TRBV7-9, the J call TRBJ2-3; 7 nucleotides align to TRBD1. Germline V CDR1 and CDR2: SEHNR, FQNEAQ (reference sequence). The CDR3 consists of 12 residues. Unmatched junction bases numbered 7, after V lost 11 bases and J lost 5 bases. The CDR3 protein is CAGDSPQDTQYF. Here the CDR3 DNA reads TGTGCCGGGGACAGTCCGCAAGATACGCAGTATTTT.

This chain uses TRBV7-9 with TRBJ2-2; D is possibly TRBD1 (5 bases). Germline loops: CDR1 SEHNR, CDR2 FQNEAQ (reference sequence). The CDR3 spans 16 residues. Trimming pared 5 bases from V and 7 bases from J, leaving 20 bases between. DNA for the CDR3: TGTGCCAGCAGCCCCCGCCGGCAGGGCGTAGTCGGGGAGCTGTTTTTT. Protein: CASSPRRQGVVGELFF.

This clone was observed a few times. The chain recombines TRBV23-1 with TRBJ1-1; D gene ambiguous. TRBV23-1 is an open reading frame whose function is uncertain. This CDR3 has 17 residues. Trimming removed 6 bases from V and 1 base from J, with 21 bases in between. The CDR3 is CASSPQPGSVGNTEAFF. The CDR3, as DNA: TGCGCCAGCAGCCCCCAGCCGGGATCTGTGGGGAACACTGAAGCTTTCTTT.

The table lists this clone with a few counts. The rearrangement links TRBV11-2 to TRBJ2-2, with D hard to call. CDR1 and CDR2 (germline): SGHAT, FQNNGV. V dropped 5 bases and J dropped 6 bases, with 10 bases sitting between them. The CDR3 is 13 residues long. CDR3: CASSNLAAGELFF. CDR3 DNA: TGTGCCAGCAGCAACCTGGCGGCCGGGGAGCTGTTTTTT.

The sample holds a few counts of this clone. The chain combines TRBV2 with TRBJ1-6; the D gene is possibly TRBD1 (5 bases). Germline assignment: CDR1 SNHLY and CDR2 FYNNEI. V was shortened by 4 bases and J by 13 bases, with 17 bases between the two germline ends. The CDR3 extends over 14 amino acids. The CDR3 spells CASSAGAGREPLHF. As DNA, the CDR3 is TGTGCCAGCAGTGCCGGGGCCGGGAGGGAGCCCCTCCACTTT.

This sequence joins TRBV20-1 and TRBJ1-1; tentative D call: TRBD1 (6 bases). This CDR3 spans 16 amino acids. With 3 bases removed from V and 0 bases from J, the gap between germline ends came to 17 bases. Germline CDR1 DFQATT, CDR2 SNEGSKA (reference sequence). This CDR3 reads CSASGYRVKMNTEAFF. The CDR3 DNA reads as TGCAGTGCTAGTGGTTACAGGGTTAAGATGAACACTGAAGCTTTCTTT.

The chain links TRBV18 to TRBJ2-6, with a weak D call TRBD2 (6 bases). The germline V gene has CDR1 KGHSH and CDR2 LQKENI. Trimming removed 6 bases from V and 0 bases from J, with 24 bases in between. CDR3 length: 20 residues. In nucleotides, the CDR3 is TGTGCCAGCTCTCCGGTAGGGGCTCCACAGCGGGCCTCTGGGGCCAACGTCCTGACTTTC. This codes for CASSPVGAPQRASGANVLTF.

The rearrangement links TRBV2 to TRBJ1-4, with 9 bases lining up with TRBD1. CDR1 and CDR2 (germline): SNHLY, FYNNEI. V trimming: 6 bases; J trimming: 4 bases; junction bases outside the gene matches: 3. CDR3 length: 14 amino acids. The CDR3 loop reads CASRRDRVNEKLFF. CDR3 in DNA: TGTGCCAGCAGGCGGGACAGGGTTAATGAAAAACTGTTTTTT.

CDR3 coding DNA: TGTGCCAGTAGTTCCCGCGGGGCCGGCTCCTACAATGAGCAGTTCTTC. It encodes CASSSRGAGSYNEQFF. V is TRBV19 and J is TRBJ2-1; maybe TRBD2 (6 bases). V shed 5 bases and J shed 0 bases, with 14 bases lying between them. The CDR3 totals 16 residues. Per germline, CDR1 LNHDA and CDR2 SQIVND (reference sequence).

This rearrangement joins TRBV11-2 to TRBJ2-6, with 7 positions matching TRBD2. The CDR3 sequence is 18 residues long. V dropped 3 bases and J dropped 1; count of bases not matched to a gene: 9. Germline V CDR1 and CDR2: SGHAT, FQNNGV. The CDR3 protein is CASSLGRVGRSGANVLTF. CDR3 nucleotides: TGTGCCAGCAGCTTGGGGAGGGTGGGACGATCTGGGGCCAACGTCCTGACTTTC.

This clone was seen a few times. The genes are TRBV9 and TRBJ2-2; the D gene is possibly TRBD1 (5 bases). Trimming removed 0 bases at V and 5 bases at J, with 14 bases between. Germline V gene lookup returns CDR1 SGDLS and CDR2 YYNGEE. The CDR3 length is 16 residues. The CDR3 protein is CASSVGGQGGTGELFF. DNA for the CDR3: TGTGCCAGCAGCGTAGGGGGCCAGGGTGGAACCGGGGAGCTGTTTTTT.

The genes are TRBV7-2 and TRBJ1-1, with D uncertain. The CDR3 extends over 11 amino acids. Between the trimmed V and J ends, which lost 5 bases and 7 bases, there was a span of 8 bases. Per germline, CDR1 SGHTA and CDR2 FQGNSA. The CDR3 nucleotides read TGTGCCAGCAGCCCCCGCGGTGAAGCTTTCTTT. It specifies CASSPRGEAFF.

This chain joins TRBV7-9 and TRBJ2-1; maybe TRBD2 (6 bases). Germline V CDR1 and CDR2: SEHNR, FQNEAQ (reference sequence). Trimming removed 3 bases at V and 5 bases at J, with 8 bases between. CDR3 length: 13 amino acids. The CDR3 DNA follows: TGTGCCAGCAGCTTGGGGGGACACAATGAGCAGTTCTTC. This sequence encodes CASSLGGHNEQFF.

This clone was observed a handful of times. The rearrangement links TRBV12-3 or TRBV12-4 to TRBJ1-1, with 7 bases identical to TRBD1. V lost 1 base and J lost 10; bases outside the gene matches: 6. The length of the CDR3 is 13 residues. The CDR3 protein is CASSLGQGIGAFF. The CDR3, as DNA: TGTGCCAGCAGTTTAGGACAGGGAATAGGAGCTTTCTTT.

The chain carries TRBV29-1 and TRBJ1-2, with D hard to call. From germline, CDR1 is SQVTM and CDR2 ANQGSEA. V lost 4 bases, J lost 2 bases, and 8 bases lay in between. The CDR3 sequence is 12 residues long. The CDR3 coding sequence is TGCAGCGTTGGCACAGCCAACTATGGCTACACCTTC. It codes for CSVGTANYGYTF.

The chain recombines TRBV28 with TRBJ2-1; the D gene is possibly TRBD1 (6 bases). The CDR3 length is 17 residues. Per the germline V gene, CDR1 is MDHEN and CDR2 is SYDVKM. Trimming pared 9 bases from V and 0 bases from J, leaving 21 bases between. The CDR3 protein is CASPQGSRPSSYNEQFF. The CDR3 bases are TGTGCCAGTCCCCAGGGGTCACGCCCGAGCTCCTACAATGAGCAGTTCTTC.

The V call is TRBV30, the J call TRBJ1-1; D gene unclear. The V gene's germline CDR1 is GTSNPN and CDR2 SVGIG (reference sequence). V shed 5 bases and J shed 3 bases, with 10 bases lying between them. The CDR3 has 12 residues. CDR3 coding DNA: TGTGCCTGGGGAGACCGGGACACTGAAGCTTTCTTT. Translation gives CAWGDRDTEAFF.